The 14 T cell receptor beta chains presented below share a single source sample, sequenced in a study of post-analysis software for immune sequencing data. Study results and limitations: There were five TRBV segments more frequent in patients than controls, and TRBV5-6, TRBV5-1 and TRBV20-1 were among them.

Antigen specificity for these receptors is unknown. Researchers reported that TCR beta cDNA libraries carried unique molecular identifiers. TCRdb analysed the PCR reads with MiXCR anew, one entry per CDR3 protein. This table holds roughly 620,000 distinct CDR3 sequences, 40% to 50% found once. The sequenced sample was blood. The receptors stem from a girl aged 5-17 years with multiple sclerosis.

The genes are TRBV5-1 and TRBJ2-4; 7 nucleotides agree with TRBD1. CDR3 length equals 16 residues. J was trimmed by 3 bases and V by 3 bases; bases with no gene match: 9. CDR1 SGHRS and CDR2 YFSETQ come from the germline V gene. In DNA, the CDR3 is TGCGCCAGCAGCTCGCGACAGGGACCGGACAAAAACATTCAGTACTTC. This translates into CASSSRQGPDKNIQYF.

The sample holds a few counts of this clonotype. J is TRBJ1-1 and V is TRBV7-2; 7 bases fit TRBD1. Germline V CDR1 and CDR2: SGHTA, FQGNSA. V lost 1 base to trimming and J lost 7 bases; unmatched junction nucleotides: 6. The CDR3 spans 14 residues. DNA of the CDR3: TGTGCCAGCAGCTTAGTTTTAGGGGGCAGTGAAGCTTTCTTT. Translating it yields CASSLVLGGSEAFF.

The CDR3 bases are TGTGCCAGCACCATAGGGAGGGGCTACACCTTC. As protein: CASTIGRGYTF. This chain links TRBV28 with TRBJ1-2; D not resolved. This CDR3 region has 11 residues. Germline CDR1 is MDHEN and CDR2 is SYDVKM. The V end lost 7 bases, the J end lost 8 bases, and 11 bases lay between the germline ends.

The J gene is TRBJ1-2, the V gene TRBV4-1; 7 bases are shared with TRBD1. Germline values: CDR1 MGHRA, CDR2 YSYEKL. The trim removed 4 bases at V and 8 bases at J, leaving 10 bases unmatched. This CDR3 is built from 14 residues. The CDR3 nucleotides read TGCGCCAGCAGCCCGAGAGAGGGGGCGGGAGGCTACACCTTC. Translation: CASSPREGAGGYTF.

V gene TRBV6-5 combines with J gene TRBJ2-5; perhaps TRBD2 as D (5 bases). Trimming stripped 3 bases from V and 3 bases from J, with 26 bases between. The CDR3 runs 19 residues. The germline V gene has CDR1 MNHEY and CDR2 SVGAGI. CDR3 loop: CASSYAPASLRGHKETQYF. The CDR3 nucleotides are TGTGCCAGCAGTTATGCGCCTGCTTCATTACGGGGTCACAAAGAGACCCAGTACTTC.

This rearrangement joins TRBV15 to TRBJ1-5; possible D gene TRBD1, 6 bases. The CDR3 has 14 residues. V lost 0 bases and J 5 bases, leaving 8 bases between the germline ends. CDR1 and CDR2 (germline): LNHNV, YYDKDF (reference sequence). CDR3 amino acids: CATSRDGGDQPQHF. CDR3 sequence (DNA): TGTGCCACCAGCAGAGATGGGGGCGATCAGCCCCAGCATTTT.

DNA for the CDR3: TGTGCCAGCAGACAAGGACTAGCGGGAGGGAATGAGCAGTTCTTC. Its protein is CASRQGLAGGNEQFF. The chain is built from TRBV12-3 or TRBV12-4 and TRBJ2-1; 15 positions match TRBD2. There are 15 residues in the CDR3. Trimming cost V 6 bases and J 7 bases; bases outside gene matches: 4.

In its sample, this clonotype was seen a few times. The rearrangement links TRBV7-2 to TRBJ2-7, with 10 bases matching TRBD2. CDR3 length: 14 residues. The germline V gene encodes CDR1 SGHTA and CDR2 FQGNSA. J was trimmed by 3 bases and V by 5 bases; bases with no gene match: 4. The CDR3 reads CASSPQRGGYEQYF. Written as DNA, the CDR3 is TGTGCCAGCAGCCCCCAGCGGGGGGGCTACGAGCAGTACTTC.

This clonotype was observed a single time. This chain links TRBV12-3 or TRBV12-4 with TRBJ2-1, with 11 bases that match TRBD2. Trimming cost V 1 base and J 14 bases; bases outside gene matches: 4. CDR3 size: 13 residues. This CDR3 is CASSLGLAGREFF. The CDR3 nucleotides are TGTGCCAGCAGTTTAGGACTAGCGGGGAGGGAGTTCTTC.

This chain connects TRBV28 to TRBJ2-6, with TRBD1 matching over 7 bases. In germline, CDR1 is MDHEN, CDR2 SYDVKM. Losses at the gene ends were 4 bases for V and 4 bases for J; bases not matched to a gene: 13. This CDR3 is 18 amino acids long. The CDR3: CASSSRQGPLRGANVLTF. For the CDR3, the DNA is TGTGCCAGCAGTTCCAGACAGGGCCCTCTTAGAGGGGCCAACGTCCTGACTTTC.

This clonotype was detected only a few times. The chain combines TRBV29-1 with TRBJ1-1, with a tentative D call TRBD1 (5 bases). The CDR3 consists of 12 residues. The V and J ends lost 6 bases and 1 base respectively, with 9 bases between them. CDR1 and CDR2 from the germline V gene are SQVTM and ANQGSEA. The CDR3 nucleotides read TGCAGCGTGATGGACAAGAACACTGAAGCTTTCTTT. Translated: CSVMDKNTEAFF.

This chain uses TRBV12-3 or TRBV12-4 with TRBJ1-5; D is unresolved. Trimming removed 1 base at V and 0 bases at J, with 10 bases between. The CDR3 loop spans 16 amino acids. Written as DNA, the CDR3 is TGTGCCAGCAGTTTAGATGGGCGGGTTAGCAATCAGCCCCAGCATTTT. It translates to CASSLDGRVSNQPQHF.

This clonotype was recorded a few times. The J gene is TRBJ2-3, the V gene TRBV20-1; 10 nucleotides match TRBD1. From germline, CDR1 is DFQATT and CDR2 SNEGSKA (reference sequence). This CDR3 has 14 residues. Germline trimming cut 4 bases from V and 2 bases from J; bases unmatched to any gene: 3. This chain's CDR3 is CSAIDRGLTDTQYF. The CDR3 bases are TGCAGTGCTATAGACAGGGGGCTCACAGATACGCAGTATTTT.

The CDR3: CASSSGTGVRRNQPQHF. CDR3 coding DNA: TGTGCCAGCAGTTCCGGGACAGGGGTGCGTCGCAATCAGCCCCAGCATTTT. The gene calls are TRBV12-3 or TRBV12-4 and TRBJ1-5; 10 nucleotides agree with TRBD1. The CDR3 has 17 residues. The V gene end was trimmed by 4 bases and the J gene end by 2 bases; junction bases not matched to a gene: 8.